This note documents a single T cell receptor (beta chain) sequence. Regarding treatment: preoperative locoregional IRX-2 cytokine immunotherapy. The data are from a study of preoperative IRX-2 immunotherapy in early breast cancer. This table comes from immunoSEQ multiplex PCR, and its TCRdb copy is limited to in-frame clones, with some not included. Among tens of thousands of clones listed, 90% to 95% were seen once. This CDR3 contains 14 residues. Looked up from germline, CDR1 is MNHEY and CDR2 is SMNVEV (reference sequence). V was pared by 4 bases and J by 5 bases, with 6 bases of the junction left unmatched.

The sample was acquired from a patient treated with IRX-2 immunotherapy. This clonotype was obtained from a human donor with breast cancer. V is TRBV27 and J is TRBJ2-5, with 8 nucleotides matching TRBD1. The CDR3, as DNA: TGTGCCAGCAGTTCCAGGGGGCTGTTGGAGACCCAGTACTTC. Protein: CASSSRGLLETQYF.